The 13 T cell receptor beta chains presented below share a single source sample, sequenced in a study of CXCR3-negative and CXCR3-positive naive CD8 T cells. Antigens for these TCRs are unknown. UMI-labeled TRB cDNA libraries were prepared by 5' RACE. For each CDR3 protein, TCRdb gives one entry from its re-call of the 5' RACE reads, without DNA. There are about 150,000 distinct CDR3 sequences in the sample, with 0.45% to 0.55% held by the top ten. Study-wide findings and caveats: Higher TRB CDR3 hydrophobicity marked CXCR3-positive naive cells relative to CXCR3-negative naive cells.

The sample consisted of naive CXCR3+ CD8+ T cells from blood. Subset indicated: CD45RO-CCR7+CD27+CD95- naive CD8+ T cells expressing CXCR3 (TNR3+). These receptors all come from a human donor in good health. Some clones in this sample may be carry-over from other donors' samples.

V usage is TRBV5-4 and J usage is TRBJ2-5; TCRdb outputs TRBD2, but without DNA this stays unchecked. CDR3 length equals 15 residues. Germline lookup yields CDR1 SGHNT and CDR2 YYREEE (reference sequence). The CDR3 is CASSMAGWGEETQYF.

This rearrangement joins TRBV5-1 to TRBJ1-1; TCRdb reports TRBD1, a call that lacks DNA to check it against. Germline V lookup: CDR1 SGHRS, CDR2 YFSETQ. The CDR3 sequence is 16 residues long. The CDR3 protein is CASSLAGGQVNTEAFF. The variable domain in full, completed from reference TRBV5-1 and TRBJ1-1, reads KAGVTQTPRYLIKTRGQQVTLSCSPISGHRSVSWYQQTPGQGLQFLFEYFSETQRNKGNFPGRFSGRQFSNSRSEMNVSTLELGDSALYLCASSLAGGQVNTEAFFGQGTRLTVV.

The chain recombines TRBV28 with TRBJ1-6. Germline-derived CDR1 and CDR2 are MDHEN and SYDVKM. The CDR3 is made up of 16 amino acids. CDR3 sequence reads: CASSLVAIGWDSPLHF.

This chain connects TRBV6-6 to TRBJ2-1. The CDR3 length is 16 residues. Germline V gene lookup returns CDR1 MNHNY and CDR2 SVGAGI (reference sequence). The CDR3 sequence is CASSSDGWSSYNEQFF.

The chain employs TRBV29-1 and TRBJ2-7; TCRdb picks TRBD1, but there is no DNA to check that call. The CDR3 contains 14 residues. The V gene's germline CDR1 is SQVTM and CDR2 ANQGSEA. CDR3 residues: CSVVIGTGDYEQYF.

The rearrangement links TRBV29-1 to TRBJ2-1; TCRdb's D gene call, TRBD1, goes unchecked for lack of DNA. This CDR3 region has 12 residues. Germline V gene data show CDR1 as SQVTM and CDR2 as ANQGSEA. CDR3 sequence: CSVRTGANEQFF.

V usage is TRBV5-1 and J usage is TRBJ2-5; the TCRdb call, TRBD2, lacks DNA for checking. The CDR3 has 12 amino acids. Germline V gene sequence: CDR1 SGHRS, CDR2 YFSETQ. The CDR3 loop reads CASGSSEGTQYF. The full variable domain, rest sourced from reference TRBV5-1 and TRBJ2-5, is KAGVTQTPRYLIKTRGQQVTLSCSPISGHRSVSWYQQTPGQGLQFLFEYFSETQRNKGNFPGRFSGRQFSNSRSEMNVSTLELGDSALYLCASGSSEGTQYFGPGTRLLVL.

The chain links TRBV7-9 to TRBJ2-3. There are 13 residues in the CDR3. Germline CDR1 and CDR2: SEHNR and FQNEAQ (reference sequence). This CDR3 is CASSLEPRDTQYF.

The chain carries TRBV14 and TRBJ1-1. The germline V gene has CDR1 SGHDN and CDR2 FVKESK. The CDR3 sequence is 13 residues long. This CDR3 is CASSLGVHTEAFF. The full variable domain, rest sourced from reference TRBV14 and TRBJ1-1, is EAGVTQFPSHSVIEKGQTVTLRCDPISGHDNLYWYRRVMGKEIKFLLHFVKESKQDESGMPNNRFLAERTGGTYSTLKVQPAELEDSGVYFCASSLGVHTEAFFGQGTRLTVV.

J is TRBJ1-4 and V is TRBV6-5; TCRdb outputs TRBD1, but without DNA this stays unchecked. The CDR3 totals 15 residues. Germline lookup yields CDR1 MNHEY and CDR2 SVGAGI. CDR3 in amino acids: CASSPSQPSDEKLFF.

This rearrangement joins TRBV6-5 to TRBJ2-5; TCRdb's D call of TRBD2 is untestable without DNA. Germline assignment: CDR1 MNHEY and CDR2 SVGAGI. The CDR3 is made up of 18 amino acids. CDR3: CASSYNWARMESEETQYF.

This chain joins TRBV13 and TRBJ2-1; TCRdb calls TRBD1, which cannot be checked without DNA. CDR1 is PRHDT, CDR2 FYEKMQ, per germline (reference sequence). There are 16 residues in the CDR3. The CDR3 spells CASSLDRLSSYNEQFF. Full variable domain (remainder filled in from reference TRBV13 and TRBJ2-1): AAGVIQSPRHLIKEKRETATLKCYPIPRHDTVYWYQQGPGQDPQFLISFYEKMQSDKGSIPDRFSAQQFSDYHSELNMSSLELGDSALYFCASSLDRLSSYNEQFFGPGTRLTVL.

The chain combines TRBV7-7 with TRBJ2-6. Germline CDR1 is SSHAT and CDR2 is FNYEAQ (reference sequence). The CDR3 totals 16 residues. The CDR3 here is CASSRGRASGANVLTF.